This section outlines one TCR beta chain sequence together with its context. Generated by immunoSEQ multiplex PCR, the TCRdb table keeps only in-frame clones and is missing some. Of 44,000 or so clones detected, about 93% appear once; the ten largest clones hold about 3.8%. These data belong to a study of technical replicates of blood from a handful of donors. Germline trimming cut 1 base from V and 3 bases from J; bases unmatched to any gene: 18. Germline loops: CDR1 MGHRA, CDR2 YSYEKL. CDR3 length: 21 amino acids. The sequenced material came from PBMCs. This clonotype was sampled from a human donor in good health. Some clones in this sample may be carry-over from other donors' samples. J is TRBJ2-4 and V is TRBV4-1; 10 bases are a match to TRBD2. CDR3 DNA sequence: TGCGCCAGCAGCCAAGGGCCTCTAGCGGGGGTCTTAAGTTTCGGCAAAAACATTCAGTACTTC. It translates to CASSQGPLAGVLSFGKNIQYF.